Shown below are 21 T cell receptor beta chains from a single sample sequenced in a study of T cell changes during pregnancy in multiple sclerosis. Sequenced by immunoSEQ multiplex PCR; TCRdb stores in-frame clones only, minus some. The sample holds tens of thousands of clones, approximately 89% seen once. Sequencing was performed on peripheral blood, taken in the first trimester of pregnancy. These receptors were taken from a female donor in good health, enrolled as a control in a pregnancy study.

This clone was recorded only once. The V and J genes are TRBV11-2 and TRBJ1-4, with D perhaps TRBD1 (5 bases). Germline loops: CDR1 SGHAT, CDR2 FQNNGV. CDR3 length: 18 amino acids. The V end was cut by 0 bases, the J end by 4 bases, with 18 bases between. CDR3 sequence (DNA): TGTGCCAGCAGCTTAGAGGTCGGCAGGGCCGATAATAATGAAAAACTGTTTTTT. Translating gives CASSLEVGRADNNEKLFF.

This clone was seen only once. The chain has TRBV5-6 and TRBJ2-1, with 9 bases fitting TRBD1. The CDR3 loop spans 16 amino acids. CDR1 and CDR2 (germline): SGHDT, YYEEEE. V was pared by 5 bases and J by 5 bases, with 11 bases of the junction left unmatched. The CDR3 sequence: CASRPIGTGKNNEQFF. As DNA, the CDR3 is TGTGCCAGCAGGCCGATCGGGACAGGGAAGAACAATGAGCAGTTCTTC.

The gene calls are TRBV10-3 and TRBJ1-1; D gene ambiguous. This CDR3 region has 15 residues. Trimming stripped 4 bases from V and 8 bases from J, with 20 bases between. Germline-derived CDR1 and CDR2 are ENHRY and SYGVKD. Here the CDR3 reads CAISVGIRDSGEAFF. In DNA, the CDR3 is TGTGCCATCAGTGTCGGGATCCGTGACTCGGGGGAAGCTTTCTTT.

J is TRBJ1-1 and V is TRBV11-2; D gene uncertain. CDR1 is SGHAT and CDR2 is FQNNGV in the germline V gene. The V end was cut by 5 bases, the J end by 8 bases, with 12 bases between. The CDR3 totals 12 residues. The CDR3 coding sequence is TGTGCCAGCAGCCTAGGAACCCAGGAAGCTTTCTTT. This gives the protein CASSLGTQEAFF.

The chain employs TRBV25-1 and TRBJ1-1; D is perhaps TRBD1 (6 bases). CDR1 and CDR2 (germline): MGHDK, SYGVNS. V was clipped by 5 bases and J by 4 bases, with 14 bases between them. The CDR3 runs 14 residues. This CDR3 reads CASSQTGRRTEAFF. CDR3 DNA sequence: TGTGCCAGCAGTCAGACAGGTCGACGCACTGAAGCTTTCTTT.

The chain recombines TRBV4-3 with TRBJ2-1; the D is unclear. Between the trimmed V and J ends, which lost 8 bases and 0 bases, there was a span of 8 bases. The germline V gene encodes CDR1 LGHNA and CDR2 YSLEER. The CDR3 loop spans 13 amino acids. The CDR3 DNA sequence: TGCGCCAGCGGCCCGAGCTCCTACAATGAGCAGTTCTTC. Its translation is CASGPSSYNEQFF.

The genes are TRBV7-8 and TRBJ2-7, with D possibly TRBD2 on 7 matching bases. Germline V gene lookup returns CDR1 SGHVS and CDR2 FQNEAQ. The CDR3 runs to 15 residues. With 5 bases removed from V and 5 bases from J, the gap between germline ends came to 19 bases. In DNA, the CDR3 is TGTGCCAGCAGCCTAGGGGGGAGGGCGGCCAACGAGCAGTACTTC. Translating gives CASSLGGRAANEQYF.

This clone occurred once. This rearrangement joins TRBV5-1 to TRBJ1-2; a weak D match, TRBD1 (5 bases). The germline V and J ends were trimmed by 4 bases and 5 bases, with 9 bases remaining between them. Germline V lookup: CDR1 SGHRS, CDR2 YFSETQ. This CDR3 has 12 residues. The DNA of the CDR3 is TGCGCCAGCAGCACGGACATTTATGGCTACACCTTC. Translated: CASSTDIYGYTF.

The chain's CDR3 is CSVERDTDTQYF. For the CDR3, the DNA is TGCAGCGTGGAGAGGGACACAGATACGCAGTATTTT. The chain employs TRBV29-1 and TRBJ2-3; D possibly corresponds to TRBD2 (5 bases). The CDR3 runs to 12 residues. V lost 6 bases and J 2 bases, leaving 9 bases between the germline ends. CDR1 is SQVTM and CDR2 is ANQGSEA in the germline V gene.

The chain carries TRBV6-6 and TRBJ1-5; D is undetermined. Trimming pared 2 bases from V and 3 bases from J, leaving 8 bases between. The CDR3 loop spans 14 amino acids. CDR1 and CDR2 (germline): MNHNY, SVGAGI (reference sequence). This CDR3 is CASSYGQVNQPQHF. The CDR3 nucleotides are TGTGCCAGCAGTTACGGGCAGGTCAATCAGCCCCAGCATTTT.

This clone was seen once. The chain carries TRBV25-1 and TRBJ2-7; 10 bases match TRBD1. The CDR3 contains 16 residues. Per the germline V gene, CDR1 is MGHDK and CDR2 is SYGVNS. V was clipped by 3 bases and J by 4 bases; unmatched bases: 9. The CDR3, as DNA: TGTGCCAGCAGTGACCACCGGGACAGGGGACTTTACGAGCAGTACTTC. It encodes CASSDHRDRGLYEQYF.

The chain recombines TRBV6-1 with TRBJ1-6; D is unresolved. The CDR3 consists of 11 residues. Trimming cost V 2 bases and J 14 bases, with 7 bases left between them. The germline CDR1 and CDR2 sequences are MNHNS and SASEGT. The CDR3 region is CASSESGSLHF. The CDR3 nucleotides read TGTGCCAGCAGTGAATCGGGATCCCTCCACTTT.

The J gene is TRBJ2-7, the V gene TRBV6-6, with 12 bases identical to TRBD1. Germline CDR1 is MNHNY and CDR2 is SVGAGI (reference sequence). The CDR3 consists of 15 residues. The V and J ends lost 5 bases and 1 base, in that order; junction bases with no gene match: 3. In DNA form, the CDR3 reads TGTGCCAGCAGTGGGGGACAGGGGGCTTCCTACGAGCAGTACTTC. It yields the protein CASSGGQGASYEQYF.

The V call is TRBV6-1, the J call TRBJ2-5; tentative D call: TRBD2 (5 bases). The CDR3 consists of 16 residues. The germline V gene has CDR1 MNHNS and CDR2 SASEGT. V lost 4 bases and J 1 base, leaving 16 bases between the germline ends. The CDR3 spells CASSVERVALQETQYF. The CDR3 nucleotides read TGTGCCAGCAGTGTAGAGAGGGTGGCCCTCCAAGAGACCCAGTACTTC.

This clone is medium-sized in the sample. This sequence joins TRBV6-4 and TRBJ2-2; perhaps TRBD2 as D (5 bases). Trimming shortened V by 0 bases and J by 2 bases, and 7 bases separated the two germline ends. Germline V gives CDR1 MRHNA, CDR2 SNTAGT. This CDR3 contains 15 residues. The CDR3 DNA reads TGTGCCAGCAGTGACTCCGGGGAAAACACCGGGGAGCTGTTTTTT. Its protein is CASSDSGENTGELFF.

This chain links TRBV5-6 with TRBJ2-1; 11 positions match TRBD2. CDR1 and CDR2 (germline): SGHDT, YYEEEE. J was trimmed by 6 bases and V by 2 bases; bases with no gene match: 4. CDR3 length: 15 residues. The CDR3 region has the DNA TGTGCCAGCAGCTTTGGGACTAGCGGACGCAATGAGCAGTTCTTC. The encoded protein is CASSFGTSGRNEQFF.

This chain uses TRBV7-9 with TRBJ2-7, with 9 positions matching TRBD1. Trimming cost V 5 bases and J 4 bases; bases outside gene matches: 12. Germline CDR1 is SEHNR and CDR2 is FQNEAQ (reference sequence). The CDR3 loop spans 16 amino acids. Here the CDR3 reads CASSNRTGENEYEQYF. The CDR3, as DNA: TGTGCCAGCAGCAACCGGACAGGGGAGAATGAGTACGAGCAGTACTTC.

The chain links TRBV2 to TRBJ2-5; D gene unclear. This CDR3 has 13 amino acids. CDR1 is SNHLY and CDR2 is FYNNEI in the germline V gene. Trimming shortened V by 3 bases and J by 7 bases, and 12 bases separated the two germline ends. In nucleotides, the CDR3 is TGTGCCAGCAGTGATGGCGGTTCCTGGACCCAGTACTTC. Encoded protein: CASSDGGSWTQYF.

This clone has a single count. The V call is TRBV5-3, the J call TRBJ1-1, with 9 positions matching TRBD1. TRBV5-3 is identified as an open reading frame with a role that is uncertain. J lost 1 base, V lost 1 base, and 5 bases had no gene match. The length of the CDR3 is 16 residues. The CDR3 protein is CARSLTGQGSNTEAFF. CDR3 coding DNA: TGTGCCAGAAGCTTGACAGGACAGGGGTCGAACACTGAAGCTTTCTTT.

The chain recombines TRBV19 with TRBJ1-1, with 7 bases fitting TRBD1. V was clipped by 2 bases and J by 2 bases; unmatched bases: 8. The CDR3 has 16 residues. Germline V lookup: CDR1 LNHDA, CDR2 SQIVND (reference sequence). CDR3 region: CASSIIRGQPNTEAFF. In DNA form, the CDR3 reads TGTGCCAGTAGTATAATTAGGGGGCAGCCAAACACTGAAGCTTTCTTT.

The rearrangement joins TRBV28 to TRBJ1-5; weak D call: TRBD1 (6 bases). The CDR3 consists of 16 residues. Germline CDR1 MDHEN, CDR2 SYDVKM. Trimming cost V 4 bases and J 0 bases, with 13 bases left between them. The CDR3 protein is CASSSREGVSNQPQHF. CDR3 nucleotide sequence: TGTGCCAGCAGTTCCCGGGAGGGGGTTAGCAATCAGCCCCAGCATTTT.